This T cell receptor (beta chain) was sequenced in a study of CD8 T cells in Susac syndrome. The wider study: Patients with Susac syndrome were therapy-naive, taking corticosteroids, with some also receiving intravenous immunoglobulin, or taking intravenous immunoglobulin alone at the time their blood was drawn.

The CDR3 length is 16 residues. With random hexamers, reverse transcription was performed on roughly 0.5 to 1 ug of RNA. Using its own MiXCR run on the immunoSEQ multiplex PCR reads, TCRdb lists one record per CDR3 protein. The sample contains about 240,000 distinct CDR3 sequences, 90% to 96% of which appear only once. This clonotype originated in a human donor with Susac syndrome. The V gene is TRBV21-1, the J gene TRBJ2-3; TRBD1 is the table's D call, not checked against the DNA. TRBV21-1 is assigned pseudogene status. Sequenced input: CD4+ T cells from PBMCs. The CDR3 DNA sequence: TGTGCCAGCCCCCTCACAGGGGATGTTTGCACAGATACGCAGTATTTT. Its protein is CASPLTGDVCTDTQYF.